Included here is one T cell receptor beta chain sequence, with context. The sample originates from a study of blood T cell repertoires in COVID-19. The overall study: Samples of COVID-19 (acute and convalescent) were obtained from the United States, Italy and Spain.

The method was immunoSEQ multiplex PCR; TCRdb's version includes in-frame clones alone and lacks a portion of them. The sample consists of over 200,000 clones, around 83% of them appearing once. Trimming removed 2 bases from V and 1 base from J; junction bases left unmatched: 8. Germline lookup yields CDR1 SEHNR and CDR2 FQNEAQ (reference sequence). The CDR3 runs to 16 residues. This clonotype was obtained from a man older than 75 with acute or convalescent COVID-19. Sequencing input: peripheral blood. The chain couples TRBV7-9 to TRBJ2-7; 7 nucleotides line up with TRBD1. In DNA, the CDR3 is TGTGCCAGCAGCTTAACTAATAACAGGGGTTCCTACGAGCAGTACTTC. The encoded protein is CASSLTNNRGSYEQYF. Looking up the rest from reference TRBV7-9 and TRBJ2-7 gives the full variable domain: DTGVSQNPRHKITKRGQNVTFRCDPISEHNRLYWYRQTLGQGPEFLTYFQNEAQLEKSRLLSDRFSAERPKGSFSTLEIQRTEQGDSAMYLCASSLTNNRGSYEQYFGPGTRLTVT.